Each of the 27 T cell receptor beta chains below was sequenced from the same sample in a study of cytomegalovirus exposure and HLA in healthy donors. It was with 60 Vbeta and 13 Jbeta primers that the PCR ran. Sequencing was performed with immunoSEQ multiplex PCR; in TCRdb, only in-frame clones are kept and a portion is missing. Of around 150,000 clones listed, roughly 80% are singletons. Sequenced: PBMCs. Every receptor here comes from a human donor in good health.

This clone was picked up a small number of times. V is TRBV5-4 and J is TRBJ1-1; tentatively, D is TRBD1 (5 bases). The CDR3 spans 12 residues. V shed 2 bases and J shed 3 bases, with 5 bases lying between them. Germline V CDR1 and CDR2: SGHNT, YYREEE (reference sequence). This CDR3 reads CASSLGDTEAFF. As DNA, the CDR3 is TGTGCCAGCAGCTTAGGGGACACTGAAGCTTTCTTT. The full variable domain, with the rest looked up from reference TRBV5-4 and TRBJ1-1, is ETGVTQSPTHLIKTRGQQVTLRCSSQSGHNTVSWYQQALGQGPQFIFQYYREEENGRGNFPPRFSGLQFPNYSSELNVNALELDDSALYLCASSLGDTEAFFGQGTRLTVV.

The chain's CDR3 is CASSYSLPSEEQYF. The CDR3 DNA follows: TGTGCCAGCAGTTACTCGCTTCCCTCGGAGGAGCAGTACTTC. The gene calls are TRBV6-5 and TRBJ2-7, with D hard to call. From germline, CDR1 is MNHEY and CDR2 SVGAGI. Trimming stripped 0 bases from V and 7 bases from J, with 13 bases between. The CDR3 has 14 amino acids.

The CDR3 protein is CASSRPGVTYEQYF. The CDR3 DNA follows: TGTGCCAGCAGCCGCCCGGGAGTCACCTACGAGCAGTACTTC. This chain connects TRBV7-3 to TRBJ2-7; the D gene is possibly TRBD2 (6 bases). V gave up 5 bases and J gave up 2 bases, with 13 bases separating them. This CDR3 has 14 amino acids. CDR1 SGHTA and CDR2 FQGTGA come from the germline V gene. The whole variable domain, filled in from reference TRBV7-3 and TRBJ2-7, reads GAGVSQTPSNKVTEKGKYVELRCDPISGHTALYWYRQSLGQGPEFLIYFQGTGAADDSGLPNDRFFAVRPEGSVSTLKIQRTERGDSAVYLCASSRPGVTYEQYFGPGTRLTVT.

This clone was observed a handful of times. The chain joins TRBV25-1 to TRBJ2-3; a possible D gene is TRBD2 (6 bases). Trimming pared 1 base from V and 10 bases from J, leaving 6 bases between. The germline V gene has CDR1 MGHDK and CDR2 SYGVNS. The CDR3 runs 11 residues. CDR3 nucleotide sequence: TGTGCCAGCAGTGAATCGGGGGCGCAGTATTTT. Protein product: CASSESGAQYF.

This sequence joins TRBV10-2 and TRBJ1-1; TRBD1 is a possible D gene (6 bases). V shed 6 bases and J shed 5 bases, with 16 bases lying between them. The germline gives CDR1 WSHSY, CDR2 SAAADI. The CDR3 loop spans 14 amino acids. CDR3 region: CASRQNRERTEAFF. Here the CDR3 DNA reads TGCGCCAGCAGGCAGAACAGGGAGAGGACTGAAGCTTTCTTT.

The sample holds a few counts of this clone. The gene calls are TRBV12-5 and TRBJ2-2; D ambiguous. V lost 0 bases and J lost 6, with 8 bases in between. This CDR3 is 14 amino acids long. Germline loops: CDR1 LGHNT, CDR2 FRNRAP. CDR3 bases: TGTGCTAGTGGTTTGGTAAATGGAGCCGGGGAGCTGTTTTTT. Translating gives CASGLVNGAGELFF. Looking up the rest from reference TRBV12-5 and TRBJ2-2 gives the full variable domain: DARVTQTPRHKVTEMGQEVTMRCQPILGHNTVFWYRQTMMQGLELLAYFRNRAPLDDSGMPKDRFSAEMPDATLATLKIQPSEPRDSAVYFCASGLVNGAGELFFGEGSRLTVL.

The genes are TRBV5-6 and TRBJ2-5; tentative D call: TRBD1 (6 bases). Germline V lookup: CDR1 SGHDT, CDR2 YYEEEE. Trimming pared 4 bases from V and 5 bases from J, leaving 18 bases between. The CDR3 has 15 amino acids. Written as DNA, the CDR3 is TGTGCCAGCAGCAAGGGACATCCGGCGGCCGAGACCCAGTACTTC. Amino acids: CASSKGHPAAETQYF.

This chain links TRBV19 with TRBJ2-5; the D gene is possibly TRBD1 (6 bases). The germline V and J ends were trimmed by 3 bases and 2 bases, with 19 bases remaining between them. This CDR3 is built from 17 residues. The germline V gene has CDR1 LNHDA and CDR2 SQIVND (reference sequence). The CDR3 coding sequence is TGTGCCAGTAGTATGAGGCAGGGGCGGCTACTACAAGAGACCCAGTACTTC. It specifies CASSMRQGRLLQETQYF. Filled out from reference TRBV19 and TRBJ2-5, the complete variable domain reads DGGITQSPKYLFRKEGQNVTLSCEQNLNHDAMYWYRQDPGQGLRLIYYSQIVNDFQKGDIAEGYSVSREKKESFPLTVTSAQKNPTAFYLCASSMRQGRLLQETQYFGPGTRLLVL.

This clone appeared a single time. The chain is built from TRBV6-1 and TRBJ1-3; D call uncertain. This CDR3 has 15 residues. V lost 4 bases, J lost 2 bases, and 12 bases lay in between. In germline, CDR1 is MNHNS, CDR2 SASEGT. The CDR3 DNA reads as TGTGCCAGCAGTGCTGCGTCCGCGACTGGAAACACCATATATTTT. Translated, it gives CASSAASATGNTIYF.

This clone was counted between two and nine times. The gene calls are TRBV13 and TRBJ2-7, with 7 bases aligning to TRBD2. Germline-derived CDR1 and CDR2 are PRHDT and FYEKMQ (reference sequence). V dropped 4 bases and J dropped 2; count of bases not matched to a gene: 8. The CDR3 length is 15 residues. In nucleotides, the CDR3 is TGTGCCAGCAGCTCCCGGCCTAGCGGAACCTACGAGCAGTACTTC. Protein product: CASSSRPSGTYEQYF.

CDR3 coding DNA: TGTGCTAGTGGTTTGGTACAGGGGGGCTACAATGAGCAGTTCTTC. This encodes CASGLVQGGYNEQFF. The gene calls are TRBV12-5 and TRBJ2-1; TRBD1 matches 8 bases. CDR1 and CDR2 (germline): LGHNT, FRNRAP. This CDR3 contains 15 residues. The ends lost 0 bases at V and 3 bases at J; junction bases unmatched: 1. Drawing the rest from reference TRBV12-5 and TRBJ2-1, the complete variable domain is DARVTQTPRHKVTEMGQEVTMRCQPILGHNTVFWYRQTMMQGLELLAYFRNRAPLDDSGMPKDRFSAEMPDATLATLKIQPSEPRDSAVYFCASGLVQGGYNEQFFGPGTRLTVL.

V is TRBV5-1 and J is TRBJ1-4, with D uncertain. In germline, CDR1 is SGHRS, CDR2 YFSETQ. V was clipped by 0 bases and J by 2 bases, with 14 bases between them. This CDR3 has 17 amino acids. CDR3 sequence (DNA): TGCGCCAGCAGCTTGGGCGAAGGAGGACCCACTAATGAAAAACTGTTTTTT. It specifies CASSLGEGGPTNEKLFF. The variable domain in full, completed from reference TRBV5-1 and TRBJ1-4, reads KAGVTQTPRYLIKTRGQQVTLSCSPISGHRSVSWYQQTPGQGLQFLFEYFSETQRNKGNFPGRFSGRQFSNSRSEMNVSTLELGDSALYLCASSLGEGGPTNEKLFFGSGTQLSVL.

As for this clone: One junction end disagrees with the germline gene, perhaps due to a read error. The rearrangement joins TRBV7-2 to TRBJ2-7; tentative D call: TRBD2 (5 bases). This CDR3 is built from 17 residues. From germline, CDR1 is SGHTA and CDR2 FQGNSA. The CDR3, as DNA: TGTGCCAGCAGCCCGCGCTCGGGAAGACCAGACTCCTGCGAGCAGTACTTC. Protein product: CASSPRSGRPDSCEQYF. Variable domain in full (rest from reference TRBV7-2 and TRBJ2-7): GAGVSQSPSNKVTEKGKDVELRCDPISGHTALYWYRQSLGQGLEFLIYFQGNSAPDKSGLPSDRFSAERTGGSVSTLTIQRTQQEDSAVYLCASSPRSGRPDSCEQYFGPGTRLTVT.

The chain is built from TRBV19 and TRBJ1-1; D is unresolved. V was trimmed by 7 bases and J by 2 bases, leaving 8 bases between them. The CDR3 runs to 12 residues. The germline CDR1 and CDR2 sequences are LNHDA and SQIVND (reference sequence). The CDR3 coding sequence is TGTGCCAGTAAGTACAGCAACACTGAAGCTTTCTTT. The encoded protein is CASKYSNTEAFF.

Concerning this clone: The sample carries other DNA sequences with the same CDR3. The chain has TRBV27 and TRBJ2-1, with 8 bases that match TRBD2. The V segment lost 2 bases and the J segment 1 base; nucleotides outside the gene matches: 1. There are 15 residues in the CDR3. In germline, CDR1 is MNHEY, CDR2 SMNVEV (reference sequence). This CDR3 is CASSLSGGSYNEQFF. The CDR3 region has the DNA TGTGCCAGCAGTTTAAGCGGGGGTTCCTACAATGAGCAGTTCTTC.

V usage is TRBV6-6 and J usage is TRBJ1-1, with no clear D. V was cut by 0 bases and J by 8 bases, with 13 bases left in between. CDR3 length: 14 amino acids. Germline loops: CDR1 MNHNY, CDR2 SVGAGI (reference sequence). The CDR3 DNA sequence: TGTGCCAGCAGTTACTCGATCGGGAACCCAGAAGCTTTCTTT. It encodes CASSYSIGNPEAFF.

Here the CDR3 reads CASSVATSGRYEQYF. The CDR3 coding sequence is TGTGCCAGCAGCGTAGCAACTAGCGGGAGGTACGAGCAGTACTTC. The chain has TRBV9 and TRBJ2-7; 12 bases agree with TRBD2. Germline CDR1 is SGDLS and CDR2 is YYNGEE. The trim removed 0 bases at V and 4 bases at J, leaving 2 bases unmatched. This CDR3 is built from 15 residues.

The rearrangement links TRBV6-1 to TRBJ2-2, with D maybe TRBD1 (5 bases). Germline loops: CDR1 MNHNS, CDR2 SASEGT. The CDR3 is 14 amino acids. V lost 5 bases and J 1 base, leaving 8 bases between the germline ends. The CDR3 DNA is TGTGCCAGCAGTCAGCAGGGGAACACCGGGGAGCTGTTTTTT. It is translated as CASSQQGNTGELFF.

The chain joins TRBV28 to TRBJ2-3; TRBD1 matches 7 bases. Germline V gene lookup returns CDR1 MDHEN and CDR2 SYDVKM. With V trimmed by 3 bases and J by 12 bases, 15 bases remained unmatched. CDR3 length equals 15 residues. The CDR3 loop reads CASSFPWTGSQVQYF. For the CDR3, the DNA is TGTGCCAGCAGTTTTCCTTGGACAGGCTCCCAAGTTCAGTATTTT.

This chain joins TRBV14 and TRBJ1-1, with a tentative D call TRBD1 (5 bases). Germline CDR1 SGHDN, CDR2 FVKESK. The CDR3 has 13 amino acids. Between the trimmed V and J ends, which lost 0 bases and 7 bases, there was a span of 9 bases. The CDR3 bases are TGTGCCAGCAGCCAAGATCGGGGGGATGAAGCTTTCTTT. Translating it yields CASSQDRGDEAFF.

This clone has only a few counts. The rearrangement links TRBV18 to TRBJ1-5, with a tentative D call TRBD1 (5 bases). CDR1 and CDR2 (germline): KGHSH, LQKENI. Trimming took off 2 bases at V and 5 bases at J, with 7 bases between the two ends. The CDR3 has 13 residues. This CDR3 is CASSPETDQPQHF. In DNA form, the CDR3 reads TGTGCCAGCTCACCAGAGACAGATCAGCCCCAGCATTTT.

The gene calls are TRBV27 and TRBJ2-1; D gene uncertain. This CDR3 has 13 amino acids. From germline, CDR1 is MNHEY and CDR2 SMNVEV (reference sequence). V lost 2 bases, J lost 6 bases, and 8 bases lay in between. CDR3 nucleotides: TGTGCCAGCAGTTTACAGGTCGGCAATGAGCAGTTCTTC. Protein product: CASSLQVGNEQFF.

The chain has TRBV19 and TRBJ1-5, with D possibly being TRBD1 (5 bases). This CDR3 has 16 residues. V was shortened by 5 bases and J by 0 bases, with 14 bases between the two germline ends. Germline V lookup: CDR1 LNHDA, CDR2 SQIVND (reference sequence). CDR3 nucleotides: TGTGCCAGTAGTCCAGGGCCTCTTTATAGCAATCAGCCCCAGCATTTT. Amino acids: CASSPGPLYSNQPQHF.

The chain has TRBV7-8 and TRBJ1-2; no clear D. This CDR3 comprises 14 residues. CDR1 and CDR2 from the germline V gene are SGHVS and FQNEAQ. The V end lost 2 bases, the J end lost 0 bases, and 7 bases lay between the germline ends. The CDR3 DNA reads TGTGCCAGCAGCTTACAGTCCGCTAACTATGGCTACACCTTC. Encoded protein: CASSLQSANYGYTF.

The V call is TRBV4-1, the J call TRBJ2-1; 9 nucleotides align to TRBD2. This CDR3 is built from 17 residues. J gave up 9 bases and V 1 base, and 13 bases lay outside the gene matches. CDR1 is MGHRA and CDR2 is YSYEKL in the germline V gene. The CDR3 here is CASSQGQTGLAGPEQFF. CDR3 DNA sequence: TGCGCCAGCAGCCAAGGTCAAACCGGTCTAGCGGGGCCTGAGCAGTTCTTC.

V usage is TRBV30 and J usage is TRBJ1-2; D unresolved. Germline assignment: CDR1 GTSNPN and CDR2 SVGIG (reference sequence). Trimming removed 4 bases from V and 8 bases from J, with 11 bases in between. The CDR3 is made up of 11 amino acids. The CDR3 DNA follows: TGTGCCTGGACCCACCGGAGGGGCTACACCTTC. Amino acids: CAWTHRRGYTF.

In its sample, this clone was seen once. The chain carries TRBV5-6 and TRBJ2-6; D gene uncertain. With 4 bases removed from V and 4 bases from J, the gap between germline ends came to 12 bases. This CDR3 region has 15 residues. Germline V CDR1 and CDR2: SGHDT, YYEEEE. The CDR3 spells CASSLRFLGANVLTF. The CDR3 DNA reads TGTGCCAGCAGCCTGAGGTTTTTGGGGGCCAACGTCCTGACTTTC.